The T cell receptor (beta chain) described here comes from a study of CD8+CD57+ T cells in acquired aplastic anemia. Overall study: Isolated CD4+ and CD8+ cells, once sorted, yielded DNA averaging around 3.1 ug. CD4+ cell libraries from healthy donors averaged roughly 10 million reads. Notes on the study in general: Simpson's diversity of CD8+ cells was not significantly different in patients compared with controls. There were roughly 30 CD8+ CDR3 sequences that occurred in both patients and controls.

Profiles of TCR beta VDJ and CDR3 were generated from a genomic DNA template. TCRdb analysed the reads with MiXCR anew, one entry per CDR3 protein. The table lists 200,000 to 250,000 distinct CDR3 sequences, roughly 55% of them singletons. Concerning this clonotype: The target antigen is unknown.

This CDR3 is 14 amino acids long. V was trimmed by 7 bases and J by 1 base, leaving 10 bases between them. From germline, CDR1 is SNHLY and CDR2 FYNNEI. The sequenced sample consisted of sorted CD4+, CD8+, or CD8+CD57+ T cells (not recorded which) from PBMCs. The chain has TRBV2 and TRBJ1-4; D ambiguous. The clonotype comes from a human donor in good health. DNA for the CDR3: TGTGCCAGCACCTCGTTCCTAACTAATGAAAAACTGTTTTTT. As protein: CASTSFLTNEKLFF.